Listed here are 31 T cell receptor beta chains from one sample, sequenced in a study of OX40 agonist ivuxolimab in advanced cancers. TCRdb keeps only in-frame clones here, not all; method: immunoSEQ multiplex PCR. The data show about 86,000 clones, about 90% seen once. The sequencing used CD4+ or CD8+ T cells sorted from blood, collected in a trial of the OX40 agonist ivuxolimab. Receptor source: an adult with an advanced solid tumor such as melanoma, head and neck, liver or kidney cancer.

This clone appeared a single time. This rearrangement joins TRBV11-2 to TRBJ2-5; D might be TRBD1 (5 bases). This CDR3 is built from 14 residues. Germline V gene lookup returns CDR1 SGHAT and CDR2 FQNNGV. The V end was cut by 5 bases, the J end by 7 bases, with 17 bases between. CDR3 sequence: CASSPLAGKRTQYF. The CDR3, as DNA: TGTGCCAGCAGCCCACTCGCAGGGAAGAGGACCCAGTACTTC. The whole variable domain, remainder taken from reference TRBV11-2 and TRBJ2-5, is EAGVAQSPRYKIIEKRQSVAFWCNPISGHATLYWYQQILGQGPKLLIQFQNNGVVDDSQLPKDRFSAERLKGVDSTLKIQPAKLEDSAVYLCASSPLAGKRTQYFGPGTRLLVL.

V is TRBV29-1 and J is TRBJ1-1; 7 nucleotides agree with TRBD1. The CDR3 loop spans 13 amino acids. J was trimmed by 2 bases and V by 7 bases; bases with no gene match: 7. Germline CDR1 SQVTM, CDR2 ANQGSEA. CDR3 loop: CSALRQGNTEAFF. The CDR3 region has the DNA TGCAGCGCCCTAAGACAGGGCAACACTGAAGCTTTCTTT.

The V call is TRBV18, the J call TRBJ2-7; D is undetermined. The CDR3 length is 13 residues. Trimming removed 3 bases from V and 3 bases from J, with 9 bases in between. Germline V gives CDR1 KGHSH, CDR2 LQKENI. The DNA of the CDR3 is TGTGCCAGCTCACCGGTCAGTAACTACGAGCAGTACTTC. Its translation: CASSPVSNYEQYF.

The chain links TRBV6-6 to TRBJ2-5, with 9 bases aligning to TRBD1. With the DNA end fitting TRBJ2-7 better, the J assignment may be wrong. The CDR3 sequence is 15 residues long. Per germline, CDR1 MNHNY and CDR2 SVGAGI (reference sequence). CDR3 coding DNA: TGTGCCAGCAGTTCCCGACAGGGGGTTTGGAACGAGCAGTACTTC. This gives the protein CASSSRQGVWNEQYF.

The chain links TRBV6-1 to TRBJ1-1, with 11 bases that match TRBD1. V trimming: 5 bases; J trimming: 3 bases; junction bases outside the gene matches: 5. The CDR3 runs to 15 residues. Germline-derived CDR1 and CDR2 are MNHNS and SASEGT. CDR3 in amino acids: CASSSGQGADTEAFF. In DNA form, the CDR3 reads TGTGCCAGCAGTTCAGGACAGGGGGCGGACACTGAAGCTTTCTTT.

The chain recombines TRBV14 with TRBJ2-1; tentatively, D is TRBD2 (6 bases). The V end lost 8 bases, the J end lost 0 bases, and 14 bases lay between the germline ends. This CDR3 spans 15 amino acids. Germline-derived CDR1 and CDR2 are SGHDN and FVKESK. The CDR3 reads CASAQDYGSYNEQFF. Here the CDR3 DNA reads TGTGCCAGCGCCCAGGACTATGGCTCCTACAATGAGCAGTTCTTC.

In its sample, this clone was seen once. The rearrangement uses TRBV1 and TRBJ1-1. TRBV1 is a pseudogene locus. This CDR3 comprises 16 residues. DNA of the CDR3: TGCACCAGCACCCAAGGTGAGGGCAGGGTGTGTTCTGAAGCTTTCTTT. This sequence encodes CTSTQGEGRVCSEAFF.

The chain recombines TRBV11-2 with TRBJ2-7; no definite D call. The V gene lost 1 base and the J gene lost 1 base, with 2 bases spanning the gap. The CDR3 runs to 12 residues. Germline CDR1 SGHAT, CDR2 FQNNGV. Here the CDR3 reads CASSLGSYEQYF. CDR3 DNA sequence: TGTGCCAGCAGCTTAGGGTCCTACGAGCAGTACTTC.

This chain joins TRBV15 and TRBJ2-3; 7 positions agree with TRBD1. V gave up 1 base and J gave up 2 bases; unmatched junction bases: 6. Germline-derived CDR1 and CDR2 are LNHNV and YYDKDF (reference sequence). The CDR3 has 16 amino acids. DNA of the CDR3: TGTGCCACCAGCAGAGGTGGGGACAGTAACACAGATACGCAGTATTTT. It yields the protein CATSRGGDSNTDTQYF.

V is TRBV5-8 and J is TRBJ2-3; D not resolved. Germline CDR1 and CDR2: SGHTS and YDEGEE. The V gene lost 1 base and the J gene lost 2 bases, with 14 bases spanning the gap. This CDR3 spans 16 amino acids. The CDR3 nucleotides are TGTGCCAGCAGCTTGTCCGACAACCTATACACAGATACGCAGTATTTT. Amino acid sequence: CASSLSDNLYTDTQYF.

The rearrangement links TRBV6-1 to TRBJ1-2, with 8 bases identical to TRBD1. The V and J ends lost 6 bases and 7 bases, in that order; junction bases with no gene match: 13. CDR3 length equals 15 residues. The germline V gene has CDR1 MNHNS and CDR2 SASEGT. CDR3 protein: CASRGLETGAGGYTF. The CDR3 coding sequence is TGTGCCAGCAGAGGCCTTGAGACAGGGGCGGGTGGCTACACCTTC.

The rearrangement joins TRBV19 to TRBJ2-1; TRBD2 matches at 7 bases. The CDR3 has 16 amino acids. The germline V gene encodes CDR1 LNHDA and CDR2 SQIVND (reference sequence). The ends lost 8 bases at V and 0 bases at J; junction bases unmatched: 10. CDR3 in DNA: TGTGCCAGTCAACCCCGGGACTACCACTCCTACAATGAGCAGTTCTTC. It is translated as CASQPRDYHSYNEQFF.

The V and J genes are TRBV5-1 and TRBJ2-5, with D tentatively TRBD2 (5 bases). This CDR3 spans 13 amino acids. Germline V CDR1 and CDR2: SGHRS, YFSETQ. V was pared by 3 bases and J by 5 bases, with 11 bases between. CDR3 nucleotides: TGCGCCAGCAGCTCCTCCCCGGGGGAGACCCAGTACTTC. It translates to CASSSSPGETQYF. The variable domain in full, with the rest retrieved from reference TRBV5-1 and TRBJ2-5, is KAGVTQTPRYLIKTRGQQVTLSCSPISGHRSVSWYQQTPGQGLQFLFEYFSETQRNKGNFPGRFSGRQFSNSRSEMNVSTLELGDSALYLCASSSSPGETQYFGPGTRLLVL.

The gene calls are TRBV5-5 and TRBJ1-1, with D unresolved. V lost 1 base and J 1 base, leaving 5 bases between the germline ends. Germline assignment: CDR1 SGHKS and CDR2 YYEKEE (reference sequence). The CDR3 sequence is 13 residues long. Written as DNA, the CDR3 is TGTGCCAGCAGCTTGACACCGAACACTGAAGCTTTCTTT. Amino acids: CASSLTPNTEAFF.

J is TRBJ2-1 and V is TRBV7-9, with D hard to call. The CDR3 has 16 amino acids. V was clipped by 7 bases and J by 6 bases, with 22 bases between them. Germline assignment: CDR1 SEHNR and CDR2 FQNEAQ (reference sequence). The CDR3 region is CASNRLNARYGNEQFF. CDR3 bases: TGTGCCAGCAATCGGTTAAATGCGAGGTATGGCAATGAGCAGTTCTTC.

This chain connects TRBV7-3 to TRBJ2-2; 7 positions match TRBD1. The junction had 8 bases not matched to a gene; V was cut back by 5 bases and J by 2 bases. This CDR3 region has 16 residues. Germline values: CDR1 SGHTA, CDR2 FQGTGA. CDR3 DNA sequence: TGTGCCAGCAGCCCTCGGACAGGATCTAACACCGGGGAGCTGTTTTTT. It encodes CASSPRTGSNTGELFF.

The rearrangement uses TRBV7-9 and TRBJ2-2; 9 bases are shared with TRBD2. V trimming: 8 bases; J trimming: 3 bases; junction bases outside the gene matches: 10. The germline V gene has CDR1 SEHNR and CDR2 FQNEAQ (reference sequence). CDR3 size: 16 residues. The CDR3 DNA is TGTGCCAGCTTTGTGATAGCGGGAGCCGACACCGGGGAGCTGTTTTTT. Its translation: CASFVIAGADTGELFF.

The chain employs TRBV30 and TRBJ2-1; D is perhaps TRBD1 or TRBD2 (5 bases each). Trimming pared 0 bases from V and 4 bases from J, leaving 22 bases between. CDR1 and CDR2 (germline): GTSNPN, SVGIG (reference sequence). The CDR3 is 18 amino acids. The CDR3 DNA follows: TGTGCCTGGAGTGTTCGACGTGGGGGTAGGGGTCCATACAATGAGCAGTTCTTC. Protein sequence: CAWSVRRGGRGPYNEQFF.

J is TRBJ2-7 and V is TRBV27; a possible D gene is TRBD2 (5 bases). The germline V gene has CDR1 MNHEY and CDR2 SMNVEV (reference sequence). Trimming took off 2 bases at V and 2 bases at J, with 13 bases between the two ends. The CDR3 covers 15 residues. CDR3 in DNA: TGTGCCAGCAGTTTAACACTAGACAAGGCCTACGAGCAGTACTTC. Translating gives CASSLTLDKAYEQYF.

The CDR3 sequence is CASSLYSQETQYF. CDR3 DNA: TGTGCCAGCAGCTTGTACAGCCAAGAGACCCAGTACTTC. The V and J genes are TRBV5-4 and TRBJ2-5; D is unresolved. Germline V gene data show CDR1 as SGHNT and CDR2 as YYREEE (reference sequence). V was trimmed by 1 base and J by 1 base, leaving 5 bases between them. The CDR3 loop spans 13 amino acids. The full variable domain, rest sourced from reference TRBV5-4 and TRBJ2-5, is ETGVTQSPTHLIKTRGQQVTLRCSSQSGHNTVSWYQQALGQGPQFIFQYYREEENGRGNFPPRFSGLQFPNYSSELNVNALELDDSALYLCASSLYSQETQYFGPGTRLLVL.

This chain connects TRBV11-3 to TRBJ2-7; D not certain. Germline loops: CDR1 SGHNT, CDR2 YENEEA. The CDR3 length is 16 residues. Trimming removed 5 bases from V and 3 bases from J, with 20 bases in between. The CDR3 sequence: CASSPVSLFSGYEQYF. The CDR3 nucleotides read TGTGCCAGCAGCCCCGTAAGTCTATTTTCGGGCTACGAGCAGTACTTC.

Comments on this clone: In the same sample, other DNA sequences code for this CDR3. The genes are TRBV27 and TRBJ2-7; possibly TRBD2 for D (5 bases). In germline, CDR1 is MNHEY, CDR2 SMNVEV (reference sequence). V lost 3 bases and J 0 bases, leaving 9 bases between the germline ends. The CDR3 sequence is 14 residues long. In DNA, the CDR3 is TGTGCCAGCAGTTTTCGGGGTCCCTCCTACGAGCAGTACTTC. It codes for CASSFRGPSYEQYF.

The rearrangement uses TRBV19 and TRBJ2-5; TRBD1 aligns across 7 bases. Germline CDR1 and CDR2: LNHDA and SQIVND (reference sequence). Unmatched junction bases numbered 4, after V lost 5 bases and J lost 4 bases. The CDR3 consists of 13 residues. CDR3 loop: CASSLGGGETQYF. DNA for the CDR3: TGTGCCAGTAGTTTAGGGGGCGGAGAGACCCAGTACTTC.

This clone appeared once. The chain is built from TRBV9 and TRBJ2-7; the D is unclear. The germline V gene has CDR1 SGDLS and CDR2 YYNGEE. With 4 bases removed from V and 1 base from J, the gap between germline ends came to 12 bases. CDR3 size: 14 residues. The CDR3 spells CASSSSEQSYEQYF. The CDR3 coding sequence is TGTGCCAGCAGCAGTTCGGAACAATCCTACGAGCAGTACTTC.

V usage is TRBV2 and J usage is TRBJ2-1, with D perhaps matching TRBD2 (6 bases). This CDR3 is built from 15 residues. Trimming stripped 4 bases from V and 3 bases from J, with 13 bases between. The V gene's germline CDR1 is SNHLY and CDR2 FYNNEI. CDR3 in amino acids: CASSVSGALYNEQFF. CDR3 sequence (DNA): TGTGCCAGCAGTGTGTCGGGAGCCCTCTACAATGAGCAGTTCTTC.

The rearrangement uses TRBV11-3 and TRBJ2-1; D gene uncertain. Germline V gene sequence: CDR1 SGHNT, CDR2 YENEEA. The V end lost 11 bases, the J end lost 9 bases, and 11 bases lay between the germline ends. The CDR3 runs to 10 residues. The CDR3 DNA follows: TGTGCCCATTGTCTCGGTGAGCAGTTCTTC. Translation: CAHCLGEQFF.

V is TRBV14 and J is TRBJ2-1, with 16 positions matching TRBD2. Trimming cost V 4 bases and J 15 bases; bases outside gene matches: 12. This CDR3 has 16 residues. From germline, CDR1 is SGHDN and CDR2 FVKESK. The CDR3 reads CASSPFGTSGRASPFF. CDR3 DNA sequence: TGTGCCAGCAGCCCTTTCGGGACTAGCGGGAGGGCCAGCCCGTTCTTC.

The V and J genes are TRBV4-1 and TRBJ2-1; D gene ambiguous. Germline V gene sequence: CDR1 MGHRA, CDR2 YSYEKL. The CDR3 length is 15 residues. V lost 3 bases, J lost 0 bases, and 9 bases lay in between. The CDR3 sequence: CASSQHRSSYNEQFF. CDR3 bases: TGCGCCAGCAGCCAGCACAGAAGCTCCTACAATGAGCAGTTCTTC.

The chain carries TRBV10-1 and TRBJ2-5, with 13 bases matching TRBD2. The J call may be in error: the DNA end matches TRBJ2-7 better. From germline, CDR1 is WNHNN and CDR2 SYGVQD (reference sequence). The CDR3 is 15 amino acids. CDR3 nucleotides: TGCGCCAGCAGCGAGGGGACTAGCGGGAACTACGAGCAGTACTTC. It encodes CASSEGTSGNYEQYF.

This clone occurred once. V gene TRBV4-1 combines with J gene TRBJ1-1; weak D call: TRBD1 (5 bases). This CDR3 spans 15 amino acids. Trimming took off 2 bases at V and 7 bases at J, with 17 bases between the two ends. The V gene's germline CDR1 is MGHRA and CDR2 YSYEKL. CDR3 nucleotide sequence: TGCGCCAGCAGCCAACCGGACATCCCCCGGAGTGAAGCTTTCTTT. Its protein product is CASSQPDIPRSEAFF.

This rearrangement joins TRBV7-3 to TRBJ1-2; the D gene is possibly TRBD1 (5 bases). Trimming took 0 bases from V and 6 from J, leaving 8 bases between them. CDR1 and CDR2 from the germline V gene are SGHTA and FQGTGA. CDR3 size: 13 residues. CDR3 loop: CASSLTRGDGYTF. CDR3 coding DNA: TGTGCCAGCAGCTTAACTAGAGGGGATGGCTACACCTTC.